What follows are 10 T cell receptor beta chains derived from one specimen sequenced in a study of shared clonotypes between healthy human individuals (dated by TCRdb to 2018 to 2021). Libraries were prepared through the immunoSEQ multiplex PCR assay. TCRdb re-hosts the immuneACCESS table, in-frame sequences only. Its copies lack some clones; in the studies checked, an unresolved V gene accounts for under half of them, and the cause for the rest is not known. This sample lists about 2 million clones; 85% to 95% were detected once. The ten largest clones capture more than 0.1% of the sample. Sequencing was performed on naive CD4+ T cells sorted from blood. Reading the label with the study, this specimen's cell subset or site is: CD45RA+ positively selected. These TCRs come from a man between 18 and 35 years old in good health.

The V gene is TRBV5-1, the J gene TRBJ2-1; 10 nucleotides align to TRBD1. This CDR3 is 15 amino acids long. Germline CDR1 SGHRS, CDR2 YFSETQ. The J segment lost 2 bases and the V segment lost 5 bases, leaving 4 bases of the junction unmatched. Here the CDR3 DNA reads TGCGCCAGCAGAGGAGGGACAGGGGCCTACAATGAGCAGTTCTTC. Translation: CASRGGTGAYNEQFF. Full variable domain (remainder filled in from reference TRBV5-1 and TRBJ2-1): KAGVTQTPRYLIKTRGQQVTLSCSPISGHRSVSWYQQTPGQGLQFLFEYFSETQRNKGNFPGRFSGRQFSNSRSEMNVSTLELGDSALYLCASRGGTGAYNEQFFGPGTRLTVL.

This chain connects TRBV18 to TRBJ1-3; D not certain. V was pared by 2 bases and J by 0 bases, with 8 bases between. Germline CDR1 and CDR2: KGHSH and LQKENI. The CDR3 is 15 amino acids. DNA of the CDR3: TGTGCCAGCTCACCATCGGCACCCTCTGGAAACACCATATATTTT. The encoded protein is CASSPSAPSGNTIYF. The complete variable domain, with remaining parts taken from reference TRBV18 and TRBJ1-3, reads NAGVMQNPRHLVRRRGQEARLRCSPMKGHSHVYWYRQLPEEGLKFMVYLQKENIIDESGMPKERFSAEFPKEGPSILRIQQVVRGDSAAYFCASSPSAPSGNTIYFGEGSWLTVV.

This chain uses TRBV7-2 with TRBJ2-1; 11 positions match TRBD2. The CDR3 runs 15 residues. The V and J ends lost 5 bases and 7 bases, in that order; junction bases with no gene match: 7. Per the germline V gene, CDR1 is SGHTA and CDR2 is FQGNSA. In DNA form, the CDR3 reads TGTGCCAGCAGCGCGACTAGCGGGACTGGGAATGAGCAGTTCTTC. Translated, it gives CASSATSGTGNEQFF.

The chain is built from TRBV28 and TRBJ2-2; 14 nucleotides align to TRBD2. This CDR3 is 16 amino acids long. CDR1 is MDHEN and CDR2 is SYDVKM in the germline V gene. V trimming: 7 bases; J trimming: 1 base; junction bases outside the gene matches: 2. CDR3 DNA sequence: TGTGCCAGCAAAGGACTAGCGGGGGGGAACACCGGGGAGCTGTTTTTT. It yields the protein CASKGLAGGNTGELFF.

V and J are TRBV19 and TRBJ2-5; D gene unclear. With 5 bases removed from V and 0 bases from J, the gap between germline ends came to 10 bases. Germline V CDR1 and CDR2: LNHDA, SQIVND (reference sequence). This CDR3 is 14 amino acids long. This chain's CDR3 is CASSLGQHQETQYF. CDR3 coding DNA: TGTGCCAGTAGTCTCGGCCAGCACCAAGAGACCCAGTACTTC.

This chain uses TRBV6-1 with TRBJ1-5; 7 positions agree with TRBD1. CDR3 length equals 16 residues. The germline gives CDR1 MNHNS, CDR2 SASEGT. The junction had 6 bases not matched to a gene; V was cut back by 4 bases and J by 0 bases. CDR3 nucleotides: TGTGCCAGCAGTGCAGGGACAGCTTATAGCAATCAGCCCCAGCATTTT. Translating it yields CASSAGTAYSNQPQHF.

This clone came up once. This chain uses TRBV11-3 with TRBJ1-3, with D uncertain. CDR1 is SGHNT, CDR2 YENEEA, per germline. The CDR3 covers 14 residues. Trimming pared 1 base from V and 4 bases from J, leaving 8 bases between. CDR3: CASSLGGTGNTIYF. CDR3 nucleotide sequence: TGTGCCAGCAGCTTAGGGGGAACAGGAAACACCATATATTTT.

The V and J genes are TRBV2 and TRBJ2-1; 8 bases are a match to TRBD2. Germline CDR1 is SNHLY and CDR2 is FYNNEI. The ends lost 9 bases at V and 0 bases at J; junction bases unmatched: 4. The CDR3 spans 14 residues. This CDR3 is CASIAGSSYNEQFF. CDR3 bases: TGTGCCAGTATAGCGGGAAGCTCCTACAATGAGCAGTTCTTC. The full variable domain, in which reference TRBV2 and TRBJ2-1 provide the parts outside the CDR3, is EPEVTQTPSHQVTQMGQEVILRCVPISNHLYFYWYRQILGQKVEFLVSFYNNEISEKSEIFDDQFSVERPDGSNFTLKIRSTKLEDSAMYFCASIAGSSYNEQFFGPGTRLTVL.

This clone was seen a single time. Here the CDR3 DNA reads TGTGCCAGCTCACTAACCGACAGGGTCAGCCAGCCCCAGCATTTT. Encoded protein: CASSLTDRVSQPQHF. V and J are TRBV18 and TRBJ1-5, with 7 positions matching TRBD1. The germline CDR1 and CDR2 sequences are KGHSH and LQKENI. J lost 7 bases, V lost 4 bases, and 10 bases had no gene match. This CDR3 is 15 amino acids long. Filled out from reference TRBV18 and TRBJ1-5, the complete variable domain reads NAGVMQNPRHLVRRRGQEARLRCSPMKGHSHVYWYRQLPEEGLKFMVYLQKENIIDESGMPKERFSAEFPKEGPSILRIQQVVRGDSAAYFCASSLTDRVSQPQHFGDGTRLSIL.

About this clone: Distinct nucleotide sequences in the sample also encode this CDR3. The chain carries TRBV7-9 and TRBJ1-3, with TRBD1 identical over 7 bases. The CDR3 spans 14 residues. The trim removed 5 bases at V and 4 bases at J, leaving 5 bases unmatched. CDR1 is SEHNR and CDR2 is FQNEAQ in the germline V gene (reference sequence). The DNA of the CDR3 is TGTGCCAGCAGCCTAGGGACAGCCGGAAACACCATATATTTT. Translation: CASSLGTAGNTIYF.